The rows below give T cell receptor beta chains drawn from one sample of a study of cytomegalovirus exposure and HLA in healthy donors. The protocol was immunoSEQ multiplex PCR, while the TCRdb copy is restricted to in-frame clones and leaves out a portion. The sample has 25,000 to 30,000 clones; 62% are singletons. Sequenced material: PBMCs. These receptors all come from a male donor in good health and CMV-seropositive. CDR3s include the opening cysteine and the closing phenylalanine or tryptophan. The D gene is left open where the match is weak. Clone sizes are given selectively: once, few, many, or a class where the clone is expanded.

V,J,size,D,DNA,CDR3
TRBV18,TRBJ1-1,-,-,TGTGCCAGCTCACCCGACTTAATTGTTGGGTACACTGAAGCTTTCTTT,CASSPDLIVGYTEAFF
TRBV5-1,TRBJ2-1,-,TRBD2,TGCGCCAGCAGCCCACGGACTAGCGGGAGGCATGAGCAGTTCTTC,CASSPRTSGRHEQFF
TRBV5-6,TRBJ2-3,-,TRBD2,TGTGCCAGCAGCGCTGGACTAGCCCACACAGATACGCAGTATTTT,CASSAGLAHTDTQYF
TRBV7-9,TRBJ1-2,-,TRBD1,TGTGCCAGCAGCTTAATGGACAGGGGATATGGCTACACCTTC,CASSLMDRGYGYTF
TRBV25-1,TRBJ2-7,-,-,TGTGCCAGCAACCCAGGGTCCATGAACGAGCAGTACTTC,CASNPGSMNEQYF
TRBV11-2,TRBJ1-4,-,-,TGTGCCAGCAGCCCAAAAAGACAGACAACTAATGAAAAACTGTTTTTT,CASSPKRQTTNEKLFF
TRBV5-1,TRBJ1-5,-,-,TGCGCCAGCAGCTTGGTTCCAGGAGGGGATCAGCCCCAGCATTTT,CASSLVPGGDQPQHF
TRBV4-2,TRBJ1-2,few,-,TGTGCCAGCAGCCAACAACACAGCGGACCATATGGCTACACCTTC,CASSQQHSGPYGYTF
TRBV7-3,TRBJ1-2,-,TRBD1,TGTGCCAGCAGCTTAACGCCCGTGACAGGGAAGTTCGGCTACACCTTC,CASSLTPVTGKFGYTF
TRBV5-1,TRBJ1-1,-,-,TGCGCCGGCAGCCCCCCCCGGTCAGGGAACACTGAAGCTTTCTTT,CAGSPPRSGNTEAFF
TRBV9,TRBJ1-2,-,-,TGTGCCAGCAGCGCGTATGAGGTTAGCTATGGCTACACCTTC,CASSAYEVSYGYTF
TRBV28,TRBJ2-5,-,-,TGTGCCAGCAGTTCTACCCCGACCCAGTACTTC,CASSSTPTQYF
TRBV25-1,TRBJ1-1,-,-,TGTGCCAGCAGTGAAGTGAGAAGTGCGCACACTGAAGCTTTCTTT,CASSEVRSAHTEAFF
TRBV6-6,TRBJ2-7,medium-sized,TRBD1,TGTGCCAGCAGTTCGACAGGGGTGACCTACGAGCAGTACTTC,CASSSTGVTYEQYF
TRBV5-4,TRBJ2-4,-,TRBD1,TGTGCCAGCAGTCAAGGCGGGGACAGGGGGCTTAGGGACATTCAGTACTTC,CASSQGGDRGLRDIQYF
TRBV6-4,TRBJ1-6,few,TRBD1,TGTGCCAGCAGTGACGGACAGGGGGCTTCACCCCTCCACTTT,CASSDGQGASPLHF
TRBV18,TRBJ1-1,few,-,TGTGCCAGCTCTCGACAGCCGAACACTGAAGCTTTCTTT,CASSRQPNTEAFF
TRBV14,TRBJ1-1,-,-,TGTGCCAGCAGCACCTGGTACAGGTGGGAAACTGAAGCTTTCTTT,CASSTWYRWETEAFF
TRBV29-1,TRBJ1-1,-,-,TGCAGCGTTGAAGATCCCGGAGCTTTCTTT,CSVEDPGAFF
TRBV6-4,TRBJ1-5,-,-,TGTGCCAGCAGTCTAACGAGCAATCAGCCCCAGCATTTT,CASSLTSNQPQHF
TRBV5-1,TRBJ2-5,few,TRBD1,TGCGCCAGCAGCGTCGACAGGGTGGGCGTCGAGACCCAGTACTTC,CASSVDRVGVETQYF
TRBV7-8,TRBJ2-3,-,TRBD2,TGTGCCAGCAGCTTAGGGAAGGGGAGGATAGCGGGAGCGTCCACAGATACGCAGTATTTT,CASSLGKGRIAGASTDTQYF